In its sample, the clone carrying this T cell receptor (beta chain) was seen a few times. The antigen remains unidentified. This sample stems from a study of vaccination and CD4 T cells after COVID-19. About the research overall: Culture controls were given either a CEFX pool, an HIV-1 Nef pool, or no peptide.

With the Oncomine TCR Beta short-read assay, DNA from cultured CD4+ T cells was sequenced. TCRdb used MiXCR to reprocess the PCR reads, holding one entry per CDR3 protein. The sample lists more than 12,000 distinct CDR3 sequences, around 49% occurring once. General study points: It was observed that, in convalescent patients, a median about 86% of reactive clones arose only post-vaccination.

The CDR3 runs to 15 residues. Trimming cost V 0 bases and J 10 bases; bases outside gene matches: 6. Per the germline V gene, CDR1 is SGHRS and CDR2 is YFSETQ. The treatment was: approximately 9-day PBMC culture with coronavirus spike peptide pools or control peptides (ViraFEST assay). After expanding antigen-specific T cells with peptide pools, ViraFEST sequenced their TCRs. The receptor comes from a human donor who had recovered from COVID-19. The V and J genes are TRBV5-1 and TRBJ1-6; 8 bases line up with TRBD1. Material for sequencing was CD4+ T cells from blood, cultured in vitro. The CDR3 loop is CASSLAGTGRSPLHF. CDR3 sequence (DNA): TGCGCCAGCAGCTTGGCCGGGACAGGACGGTCACCCCTCCACTTT.